This is a list of T cell receptor beta chains from one sample in a study of T cell repertoires in cytomegalovirus infection. No cognate antigen is known for these TCRs. Each CDR3 protein gets one entry after TCRdb re-called the reads with MiXCR. The profile covers fewer than 900,000 distinct CDR3 sequences, with almost 30% appearing a single time and around 13% taken by the ten largest. Sequenced material: cultured CD8+ T cells from PBMCs, taken from culture after CMV antigen stimulation. Receptor source: a human donor in good health (CMV status not recorded). Some clones in this sample may be carry-over from other donors' samples. Each CDR3 is given with its conserved first and last residue.

v_gene	j_gene	CDR3aa
TRBV27	TRBJ1-2	CASTRTGAKFYGYTF
TRBV7-8	TRBJ2-5	CASSSRGGSETQYF
TRBV14	TRBJ1-2	CASSQDTGRNYGYTF
TRBV18	TRBJ2-3	CSSSPKGLSTDTQYF
TRBV4-1	TRBJ2-7	CASSQAIGQFYEQYF
TRBV7-9	TRBJ2-7	CASSSDNPGQGRMRGIYEQYF
TRBV6-5	TRBJ1-5	CASSSQWRVDQPQHF
TRBV7-9	TRBJ1-1	CASSDPRAFNTEAFF
TRBV6-2/TRBV6-3	TRBJ1-1	CASRQKVNTEAFF
TRBV4-1	TRBJ1-3	CASSQNQGSSGNTIYF
TRBV28	TRBJ1-5	CASNGFLTGSNQPQHF
TRBV3-1	TRBJ1-2	CASSKANWGLGGYTF
TRBV7-9	TRBJ2-7	CASSSVGAPYEQYF
TRBV28	TRBJ2-3	CASESGPSTDTQYF
TRBV5-1	TRBJ2-5	CASSLGDFQPDQETQYF
TRBV11-2	TRBJ2-5	CASSHRVEETQYF
TRBV18	TRBJ1-1	CASSPPGRDMNTEAFF
TRBV7-4	TRBJ2-1	CASSLELAGYNEQFF
TRBV7-6	TRBJ1-1	CASSLDRYTEAFF
TRBV3-1	TRBJ2-1	CASSQVMNEQFF
TRBV7-9	TRBJ2-5	CASSLGATGQETQYF
TRBV12-3/TRBV12-4	TRBJ1-5	CASSLWRQGANQPQHF
TRBV20-1	TRBJ2-1	CSARARLPGLVLNEQFF
TRBV7-2	TRBJ2-7	CASSPLSSYEQYF
TRBV7-6	TRBJ2-1	CASSPSKSSYNEQFF
TRBV7-9	TRBJ2-5	CASSLGDLIRAFETQYF
TRBV7-8	TRBJ1-1	CASSLAGFEDTEAFF
TRBV25-1	TRBJ1-2	CASSEQGSHYYGYTF
TRBV28	TRBJ1-5	CASSQQGASGQPQHF
TRBV2	TRBJ1-3	CASTFSEGRSSGNTIYF
TRBV2	TRBJ2-3	CASAWRLADATQYF
TRBV27	TRBJ2-7	CASSKAGGRSYEQYF
TRBV7-9	TRBJ1-5	CASSPIPTRGGNQPQHF
TRBV7-2	TRBJ1-2	CASSSGQGFGGYTF
TRBV7-8	TRBJ1-1	CASSLLLEGAYTEAFF
TRBV7-9	TRBJ1-5	CASSAHGTGFNQPQHF
TRBV2	TRBJ1-5	CASSEGTQPQHF
TRBV2	TRBJ1-2	CAEGRPYGYTF
TRBV7-9	TRBJ1-1	CASSETSHEAFF
TRBV13	TRBJ1-2	CASSSFLGRGGHGYTF
TRBV27	TRBJ2-5	CASSFTPGSTQYF
TRBV6-2/TRBV6-3	TRBJ2-1	CASSPRDYINEQFF